The clone carrying this T cell receptor (beta chain) was seen at least ten times. Its antigen is unidentified. The data derive from a study of T cells after yellow fever vaccination. Findings of the study overall: The secondary response was weaker, and its peak arrived faster, on day 5 versus 15.

The TCR cDNA carried a universal primer site and UMIs from 5'RACE template switching. A single record per CDR3 protein comes from TCRdb applying MiXCR to the 5' RACE reads. The repertoire holds nearly 70,000 distinct CDR3 sequences, with less than 8.5% as singletons. The sequencing here drew on CD8+ T cells sorted from PBMCs, taken about 49 days after the first yellow fever vaccination. This clonotype was obtained from a man aged 18 to 35 who received the YFV17D yellow fever vaccine.

The CDR3 loop reads CATSPGHSEAFF. DNA for the CDR3: TGTGCCACAAGTCCGGGACACTCTGAAGCTTTCTTT. The chain combines TRBV10-3 with TRBJ1-1; perhaps TRBD1 as D (6 bases). Trimming removed 10 bases at V and 6 bases at J, with 15 bases between. The germline CDR1 and CDR2 sequences are ENHRY and SYGVKD. CDR3 length: 12 residues.